This record concerns one T cell receptor beta chain sequence. Antigen: not known. The junction differs from germline at one of its ends, possibly a read error. The study ran its PCR with 60 Vbeta and 13 Jbeta primers. TCRdb's copy holds only in-frame clones and misses some; the assay was immunoSEQ multiplex PCR. Of under 200,000 clones in the sample, 68% were seen once. These data are taken from a study of cytomegalovirus exposure and HLA in healthy donors. Points from the study as a whole: Productive rates of about 90% or about 30% were seen for most TCR beta V segments in an earlier analysis. The authors enumerated under 200 TCR beta chains as linked to cytomegalovirus. The classifier reportedly diagnosed cytomegalovirus status with high sensitivity and specificity.

The germline V gene encodes CDR1 MDHEN and CDR2 SYDVKM. The CDR3 contains 15 residues. Material: PBMCs. This chain joins TRBV28 and TRBJ1-5; 7 positions agree with TRBD1. The TCR was taken from a woman in her thirties or forties in good health and CMV-seropositive. The chain's CDR3 is CASRSPAGGAQPQNF. The CDR3 coding sequence is TGTGCCAGCAGATCCCCGGCAGGGGGAGCGCAGCCCCAGAATTTT.